One sample yielded the 26 T cell receptor beta chains listed below, sequenced in a study of T cells after yellow fever vaccination. TCRdb used MiXCR to reprocess the 5' RACE reads, holding one entry per CDR3 protein. In the table there are approximately 600,000 distinct CDR3 sequences, approximately 13% of which are singletons. Sequencing used PBMCs, obtained on the day of the yellow fever booster vaccination. Receptors originate from a young man who received the YFV17D yellow fever vaccine.

This clonotype was recorded at least ten times. V gene TRBV24-1 combines with J gene TRBJ2-1; 12 nucleotides align to TRBD1. Germline assignment: CDR1 KGHDR and CDR2 SFDVKD. V dropped 1 base and J dropped 10; count of bases not matched to a gene: 4. This CDR3 has 15 amino acids. CDR3 amino acids: CATSDFGTGGAEQFF. DNA for the CDR3: TGTGCCACCAGTGATTTCGGGACAGGGGGCGCGGAGCAGTTCTTC.

The chain links TRBV27 to TRBJ2-5, with a tentative D call TRBD1 (6 bases). With 8 bases removed from V and 0 bases from J, the gap between germline ends came to 10 bases. The germline V gene encodes CDR1 MNHEY and CDR2 SMNVEV (reference sequence). This CDR3 contains 13 residues. The CDR3 here is CASGSGDQETQYF. The CDR3 coding sequence is TGTGCCAGCGGGTCAGGGGACCAAGAGACCCAGTACTTC.

The chain is built from TRBV11-2 and TRBJ2-2; weak D call: TRBD2 (5 bases). Per germline, CDR1 SGHAT and CDR2 FQNNGV. The CDR3 is 14 amino acids. The ends were cut back, 1 base at V and 7 bases at J, with 10 bases in the middle. CDR3 in amino acids: CASSLAEGLGELFF. CDR3 sequence (DNA): TGTGCCAGCAGCTTAGCCGAGGGCCTCGGGGAGCTGTTTTTT.

The V and J genes are TRBV14 and TRBJ2-1; possible D gene TRBD2, 5 bases. V lost 4 bases to trimming and J lost 11 bases, with 9 bases between them. Per germline, CDR1 SGHDN and CDR2 FVKESK. The CDR3 sequence is 11 residues long. The CDR3 spells CASSPGIKQFF. In DNA, the CDR3 is TGTGCCAGCAGCCCCGGGATCAAGCAGTTCTTC.

This clonotype was picked up many times. The chain combines TRBV7-3 with TRBJ1-5, with D tentatively TRBD1 (6 bases). The CDR3 is made up of 14 amino acids. From germline, CDR1 is SGHTA and CDR2 FQGTGA. V lost 11 bases to trimming and J lost 2 bases, with 16 bases between them. In DNA, the CDR3 is TGTGCCCTAAGCCGGGACATACGCAATCAGCCCCAGCATTTT. Protein product: CALSRDIRNQPQHF.

The rearrangement uses TRBV6-4 and TRBJ1-6; D uncertain. CDR1 is MRHNA, CDR2 SNTAGT, per germline. Trimming removed 5 bases at V and 9 bases at J, with 11 bases between. The CDR3 is 13 residues long. CDR3 sequence reads: CASSLDQVSPLHF. The CDR3 DNA reads as TGTGCCAGCAGTTTGGATCAAGTTTCACCCCTCCACTTT.

This chain connects TRBV29-1 to TRBJ1-2; D uncertain. This CDR3 has 10 amino acids. Per germline, CDR1 SQVTM and CDR2 ANQGSEA. Trimming took off 5 bases at V and 6 bases at J, with 7 bases between the two ends. The CDR3 loop reads CSVYEDGYTF. In DNA form, the CDR3 reads TGCAGCGTTTATGAGGATGGCTACACCTTC.

This clonotype was counted between two and nine times. The chain links TRBV7-9 to TRBJ2-7; 11 bases map to TRBD2. The CDR3 runs to 15 residues. Germline-derived CDR1 and CDR2 are SEHNR and FQNEAQ (reference sequence). The ends lost 5 bases at V and 3 bases at J; junction bases unmatched: 6. For the CDR3, the DNA is TGTGCCAGCAGCCGACTAGCGGGGCCTGACTACGAGCAGTACTTC. Translated: CASSRLAGPDYEQYF.

This clonotype was counted only a few times. The chain recombines TRBV29-1 with TRBJ2-1; D unresolved. V was trimmed by 6 bases and J by 0 bases, leaving 15 bases between them. CDR1 and CDR2 from the germline V gene are SQVTM and ANQGSEA. The CDR3 contains 15 residues. CDR3 protein: CSVDDTKSSYNEQFF. Written as DNA, the CDR3 is TGCAGCGTAGATGACACGAAGAGCTCCTACAATGAGCAGTTCTTC.

This clonotype was seen a handful of times. The chain employs TRBV7-2 and TRBJ2-5; 7 bases align to TRBD2. The CDR3 is 13 amino acids. The J segment lost 4 bases and the V segment lost 9 bases, leaving 8 bases of the junction unmatched. Per germline, CDR1 SGHTA and CDR2 FQGNSA. CDR3 sequence (DNA): TGTGCCAGTCAACTAGCGTGGCCAGAGACCCAGTACTTC. This encodes CASQLAWPETQYF.

In its sample, this clonotype was seen many times. The CDR3 loop is CASSPWIDQPQHF. CDR3 sequence (DNA): TGTGCCAGCAGCCCATGGATAGATCAGCCCCAGCATTTT. The chain combines TRBV3-1 with TRBJ1-5; D unresolved. This CDR3 has 13 amino acids. Trimming removed 4 bases from V and 5 bases from J, with 9 bases in between. Germline V gene data show CDR1 as LGHDT and CDR2 as YNNKEL (reference sequence).

The chain links TRBV20-1 to TRBJ2-1; 8 bases align to TRBD2. This CDR3 is 14 amino acids long. J was trimmed by 9 bases and V by 2 bases; bases with no gene match: 9. CDR1 is DFQATT and CDR2 is SNEGSKA in the germline V gene (reference sequence). The CDR3 spells CSARSGGPRAEQFF. CDR3 coding DNA: TGCAGTGCTAGATCGGGAGGGCCAAGGGCTGAGCAGTTCTTC.

In its sample, this clonotype was seen a few times. V is TRBV6-1 and J is TRBJ2-1; D gene unclear. The CDR3 loop spans 13 amino acids. CDR1 MNHNS and CDR2 SASEGT come from the germline V gene. The V and J ends lost 6 bases and 3 bases respectively, with 9 bases between them. The CDR3: CASRTPGYNEQFF. CDR3 nucleotides: TGTGCCAGCAGGACACCTGGCTACAATGAGCAGTTCTTC.

The V and J genes are TRBV9 and TRBJ2-1; D is unclear. Germline V gives CDR1 SGDLS, CDR2 YYNGEE. V shed 0 bases and J shed 8 bases, with 15 bases lying between them. CDR3 length: 15 residues. CDR3 residues: CASSVALWGRDEQFF. The CDR3 bases are TGTGCCAGCAGCGTAGCATTGTGGGGTAGGGATGAGCAGTTCTTC.

V gene TRBV7-9 combines with J gene TRBJ2-2; D not resolved. The CDR3 has 15 residues. Looked up from germline, CDR1 is SEHNR and CDR2 is FQNEAQ (reference sequence). Trimming shortened V by 4 bases and J by 5 bases, and 14 bases separated the two germline ends. The chain's CDR3 is CASSSLTAPTGELFF. DNA of the CDR3: TGTGCCAGCAGCTCCCTGACTGCGCCGACCGGGGAGCTGTTTTTT. The full variable domain, completed using reference TRBV7-9 and TRBJ2-2, is DTGVSQNPRHKITKRGQNVTFRCDPISEHNRLYWYRQTLGQGPEFLTYFQNEAQLEKSRLLSDRFSAERPKGSFSTLEIQRTEQGDSAMYLCASSSLTAPTGELFFGEGSRLTVL.

CDR3 DNA sequence: TGTGCCAGCAGCTTAGCGGGGACTAGCGGGAGGACAGATACGCAGTATTTT. Translating gives CASSLAGTSGRTDTQYF. The chain combines TRBV7-2 with TRBJ2-3, with 15 bases that match TRBD2. CDR3 length: 17 residues. Germline V gene lookup returns CDR1 SGHTA and CDR2 FQGNSA. The trim removed 0 bases at V and 3 bases at J, leaving 1 base unmatched. The variable domain in full, with the rest retrieved from reference TRBV7-2 and TRBJ2-3, is GAGVSQSPSNKVTEKGKDVELRCDPISGHTALYWYRQSLGQGLEFLIYFQGNSAPDKSGLPSDRFSAERTGGSVSTLTIQRTQQEDSAVYLCASSLAGTSGRTDTQYFGPGTRLTVL.

This clonotype was recorded a few times. This rearrangement joins TRBV2 to TRBJ2-7; 9 bases are shared with TRBD2. The trim removed 0 bases at V and 6 bases at J, leaving 3 bases unmatched. The germline V gene has CDR1 SNHLY and CDR2 FYNNEI. The CDR3 totals 14 residues. The CDR3 region has the DNA TGTGCCAGCAGTGAAGCGCGCGGGGGGGGCGAGCAGTACTTC. Protein: CASSEARGGGEQYF. The full variable domain, in which reference TRBV2 and TRBJ2-7 provide the parts outside the CDR3, is EPEVTQTPSHQVTQMGQEVILRCVPISNHLYFYWYRQILGQKVEFLVSFYNNEISEKSEIFDDQFSVERPDGSNFTLKIRSTKLEDSAMYFCASSEARGGGEQYFGPGTRLTVT.

This clonotype appeared a few times. V is TRBV5-1 and J is TRBJ1-1, with 7 nucleotides matching TRBD1. The germline CDR1 and CDR2 sequences are SGHRS and YFSETQ. Trimming at V came to 4 bases and at J to 10 bases, leaving 13 bases not matched to a gene. This CDR3 contains 14 residues. Written as DNA, the CDR3 is TGCGCCAGCAGCCCTACACACAGGGGTGATGGAGCTTTCTTT. Translated: CASSPTHRGDGAFF.

This rearrangement joins TRBV7-2 to TRBJ1-3, with no clear D. This CDR3 is built from 14 residues. Trimming cost V 3 bases and J 4 bases, with 10 bases left between them. Looked up from germline, CDR1 is SGHTA and CDR2 is FQGNSA. The CDR3 region is CASSFAGYGNTIYF. The CDR3 DNA reads TGTGCCAGCAGCTTTGCAGGTTACGGAAACACCATATATTTT.

The rearrangement links TRBV20-1 to TRBJ2-1; no clear D. V shed 0 bases and J shed 4 bases, with 10 bases lying between them. The CDR3 totals 14 residues. Per germline, CDR1 DFQATT and CDR2 SNEGSKA (reference sequence). CDR3 coding DNA: TGCAGTGCTAGAGAACGCGTGGCGTACAATGAGCAGTTCTTC. It codes for CSARERVAYNEQFF.

This clonotype was detected only a few times. V usage is TRBV24-1 and J usage is TRBJ2-7; TRBD1 agrees at 9 bases. CDR1 and CDR2 (germline): KGHDR, SFDVKD. Trimming cost V 4 bases and J 1 base; bases outside gene matches: 4. This CDR3 comprises 15 residues. CDR3: CATSEAGTGSYEQYF. The CDR3 region has the DNA TGTGCCACCAGTGAGGCCGGGACAGGGTCCTACGAGCAGTACTTC.

The chain joins TRBV18 to TRBJ2-7; D is ambiguous. The CDR3 consists of 13 residues. Germline assignment: CDR1 KGHSH and CDR2 LQKENI. With 3 bases removed from V and 7 bases from J, the gap between germline ends came to 13 bases. As DNA, the CDR3 is TGTGCCAGCTCACCTTCGTCAGTTGGGGAGCAGTACTTC. Protein sequence: CASSPSSVGEQYF.

This sequence joins TRBV4-1 and TRBJ2-3; D uncertain. The CDR3 sequence is 15 residues long. Trimming cost V 1 base and J 2 bases, with 10 bases left between them. CDR1 is MGHRA and CDR2 is YSYEKL in the germline V gene. The CDR3 reads CASSQVSSATDTQYF. The CDR3 DNA sequence: TGCGCCAGCAGCCAAGTGTCGTCCGCCACAGATACGCAGTATTTT.

The chain couples TRBV9 to TRBJ2-4; 13 bases line up with TRBD2. The CDR3 sequence is 13 residues long. Trimming removed 6 bases from V and 15 bases from J; junction bases left unmatched: 9. Germline CDR1 is SGDLS and CDR2 is YYNGEE. The CDR3 DNA sequence: TGTGCCAGCATTTGGACTAGCGGGAGTAGACGGTACTTC. This translates into CASIWTSGSRRYF.

The chain combines TRBV12-3 or TRBV12-4 with TRBJ2-6; TRBD1 or TRBD2 may be the D gene (7 bases each). The CDR3 covers 17 residues. Trimming took 11 bases from V and 4 from J, leaving 24 bases between them. CDR3 sequence: CAFSLTQGGTGANVLTF. The CDR3 DNA is TGTGCCTTCAGTTTAACTCAGGGGGGGACCGGGGCCAACGTCCTGACTTTC.

This chain links TRBV7-9 with TRBJ2-2; the match to TRBD2 covers 9 bases. The V gene end was trimmed by 2 bases and the J gene end by 3 bases; junction bases not matched to a gene: 1. There are 15 residues in the CDR3. Germline V lookup: CDR1 SEHNR, CDR2 FQNEAQ (reference sequence). For the CDR3, the DNA is TGTGCCAGCAGCTTAAAGCGGGGGGACACCGGGGAGCTGTTTTTT. Protein product: CASSLKRGDTGELFF.